This T cell receptor beta chain comes out of a study of shared clonotypes between healthy human individuals. Study-wide points: When compared with the clonotypes that were shared by all four sorted-subset donors, the non-shared clonotypes turned out to have lower generation probabilities. Naive subsets typically showed greater estimated richness than memory subsets.

Healthy adults negative for HIV, lacking recent acute infections or vaccinations, served as donors. Both subsets, CD45RA+ naive and CD45RA-negative memory, were split from the CD4+ cells. About this clone itself: The antigen remains undetermined.

CDR3 size: 17 residues. The germline V and J ends were trimmed by 3 bases and 1 base, with 17 bases remaining between them. Germline assignment: CDR1 SGHNT and CDR2 YENEEA. Clones were sequenced by immunoSEQ multiplex PCR, and TCRdb holds only the in-frame ones, with some missing. The sample gives some 240,000 clones, 50% to 80% of which show up once; 8.5% to 14% is in the top ten. The sample comprised memory CD4+ T cells sorted from blood. Stated subset: CD45RA-negative fraction. The origin of this receptor is a man in his thirties or forties in good health. This chain joins TRBV11-3 and TRBJ2-3, with D unresolved. This CDR3 reads CASSFNRGTVGTDTQYF. The DNA of the CDR3 is TGTGCCAGCAGCTTTAACCGCGGTACGGTGGGCACAGATACGCAGTATTTT. The full variable domain, with the rest looked up from reference TRBV11-3 and TRBJ2-3, is EAGVVQSPRYKIIEKKQPVAFWCNPISGHNTLYWYLQNLGQGPELLIRYENEEAVDDSQLPKDRFSAERLKGVDSTLKIQPAELGDSAVYLCASSFNRGTVGTDTQYFGPGTRLTVL.